The 9 T cell receptor beta chains reported below all come from one sample, sequenced in a study of shared clonotypes between healthy human individuals. The assay was immunoSEQ multiplex PCR, and TCRdb's table has in-frame clones only and misses some. The sample carries 2 million to 3 million clones, around nine tenths recorded once. The sample was naive CD4+ T cells sorted from blood. The subset here: CD45RA+ positively selected. These receptors all stem from a man aged 18 to 29 in good health.

V is TRBV13 and J is TRBJ2-2, with no clear D. CDR3 length equals 15 residues. Germline V gene lookup returns CDR1 PRHDT and CDR2 FYEKMQ (reference sequence). Trimming took 1 base from V and 1 from J, leaving 7 bases between them. The DNA of the CDR3 is TGTGCCAGCAGCTTAGTGACACTGAACACCGGGGAGCTGTTTTTT. Translating gives CASSLVTLNTGELFF. Drawing the rest from reference TRBV13 and TRBJ2-2, the complete variable domain is AAGVIQSPRHLIKEKRETATLKCYPIPRHDTVYWYQQGPGQDPQFLISFYEKMQSDKGSIPDRFSAQQFSDYHSELNMSSLELGDSALYFCASSLVTLNTGELFFGEGSRLTVL.

The V gene is TRBV6-1, the J gene TRBJ2-3; tentatively, D is TRBD1 (6 bases). The CDR3 spans 15 residues. V gave up 7 bases and J gave up 2 bases, with 16 bases separating them. Germline V CDR1 and CDR2: MNHNS, SASEGT. CDR3 nucleotides: TGTGCCAGCAAGGTTCAAAGGGGGTTCACAGATACGCAGTATTTT. This translates into CASKVQRGFTDTQYF.

The CDR3 DNA follows: TGTGCCTGGATGACAGGGTTGGCCACCGGGGAGCTGTTTTTT. Amino acid sequence: CAWMTGLATGELFF. The V call is TRBV30, the J call TRBJ2-2; 7 bases are shared with TRBD1. Unmatched junction bases numbered 6, after V lost 4 bases and J lost 4 bases. The CDR3 extends over 14 amino acids. Germline CDR1 is GTSNPN and CDR2 is SVGIG (reference sequence).

The chain is built from TRBV10-3 and TRBJ2-7; perhaps TRBD2 as D (6 bases). The V end was cut by 0 bases, the J end by 4 bases, with 13 bases between. The CDR3 is made up of 15 amino acids. CDR1 is ENHRY and CDR2 is SYGVKD in the germline V gene. The CDR3 reads CAISESLVGGYEQYF. CDR3 sequence (DNA): TGTGCCATCAGTGAGTCCCTAGTGGGGGGATACGAGCAGTACTTC.

The chain links TRBV25-1 to TRBJ2-2; TRBD2 matches 9 bases. Looked up from germline, CDR1 is MGHDK and CDR2 is SYGVNS. The ends lost 4 bases at V and 4 bases at J; junction bases unmatched: 7. The length of the CDR3 is 16 residues. Written as DNA, the CDR3 is TGTGCCAGCAGTGGAGGCGGGAGGGTTATCACCGGGGAGCTGTTTTTT. It is translated as CASSGGGRVITGELFF. Full variable domain (outside the CDR3, taken from reference TRBV25-1 and TRBJ2-2): EADIYQTPRYLVIGTGKKITLECSQTMGHDKMYWYQQDPGMELHLIHYSYGVNSTEKGDLSSESTVSRIRTEHFPLTLESARPSHTSQYLCASSGGGRVITGELFFGEGSRLTVL.

The chain links TRBV5-1 to TRBJ1-1; the match to TRBD1 covers 7 bases. With V trimmed by 2 bases and J by 0 bases, 4 bases remained unmatched. This CDR3 is built from 15 residues. The germline CDR1 and CDR2 sequences are SGHRS and YFSETQ. The CDR3 DNA follows: TGCGCCAGCAGCTTCCCGGACAGGATGAACACTGAAGCTTTCTTT. Translation gives CASSFPDRMNTEAFF.

The chain couples TRBV11-2 to TRBJ2-2; D is uncertain. There are 15 residues in the CDR3. Germline loops: CDR1 SGHAT, CDR2 FQNNGV. V was pared by 5 bases and J by 0 bases, with 10 bases between. In nucleotides, the CDR3 is TGTGCCAGCAGCCCTCTTTGGGCGAACACCGGGGAGCTGTTTTTT. The encoded protein is CASSPLWANTGELFF. The variable domain in full, with the rest retrieved from reference TRBV11-2 and TRBJ2-2, is EAGVAQSPRYKIIEKRQSVAFWCNPISGHATLYWYQQILGQGPKLLIQFQNNGVVDDSQLPKDRFSAERLKGVDSTLKIQPAKLEDSAVYLCASSPLWANTGELFFGEGSRLTVL.

This chain uses TRBV6-1 with TRBJ1-5; 7 positions match TRBD1. This CDR3 is built from 18 residues. Trimming removed 1 base from V and 7 bases from J; junction bases left unmatched: 16. Germline CDR1 is MNHNS and CDR2 is SASEGT. The DNA of the CDR3 is TGTGCCAGCAGTGAAGAGAGGGCGACAGGGACGGCCAGGCAGCCCCAGCATTTT. Translated: CASSEERATGTARQPQHF.

This chain joins TRBV7-9 and TRBJ2-7; TRBD1 matches 7 bases. CDR3 size: 13 residues. Trimming took 10 bases from V and 2 from J; bases not matched to a gene: 8. CDR1 is SEHNR, CDR2 FQNEAQ, per germline (reference sequence). The CDR3: CAIGQAQTYEQYF. CDR3 DNA: TGTGCCATTGGACAGGCACAAACCTACGAGCAGTACTTC. The full variable domain, completed using reference TRBV7-9 and TRBJ2-7, is DTGVSQNPRHKITKRGQNVTFRCDPISEHNRLYWYRQTLGQGPEFLTYFQNEAQLEKSRLLSDRFSAERPKGSFSTLEIQRTEQGDSAMYLCAIGQAQTYEQYFGPGTRLTVT.